Following are 8 T cell receptor beta chains from one sample sequenced in a study of CD8 T cells in Susac syndrome (dated by TCRdb to between 2018 and 2021). Library preparation used the immunoSEQ multiplex PCR assay. RNA was extracted using the RNeasy kit, and about 0.45 to 1 ug of the RNA was reverse transcribed with random hexamers. The raw public reads went through TCRdb reprocessing: fastp at Q25, MiXCR clone calling, in-frame beta chains kept. Each record represents a unique CDR3 protein, reported with the most common genes and DNA among its rows. The table for this sample lists under 200,000 distinct CDR3 sequences; 75% to 95% of them were counted only once. The ten most abundant clones make up 0.085% to 0.1% of the sample. Sequencing input: CD4+ T cells from PBMCs. The origin of the receptors is a human donor with Susac syndrome.

As concerns this clonotype: One junction end disagrees with the germline gene, perhaps due to a read error. The CDR3 loop reads CASSLEGYTGELFF. In DNA, the CDR3 is TGTGCTAGCAGCCTCGAGGGTTATACCGGGGAGCTGTTTTTT. The chain recombines TRBV7-7 with TRBJ2-2, with D possibly TRBD2 on 5 matching bases. This CDR3 region has 14 residues. The germline gives CDR1 SSHAT, CDR2 FNYEAQ (reference sequence).

This chain connects TRBV20-1 to TRBJ2-3; 7 nucleotides line up with TRBD2. Losses at the gene ends were 6 bases for V and 0 bases for J; bases not matched to a gene: 6. Germline-derived CDR1 and CDR2 are DFQATT and SNEGSKA (reference sequence). This CDR3 comprises 14 residues. CDR3 sequence reads: CSAASGTSTDTQYF. DNA for the CDR3: TGCAGTGCCGCTAGCGGTACTAGCACAGATACGCAGTATTTT.

The chain combines TRBV9 with TRBJ1-4; D is perhaps TRBD1 (5 bases). The CDR3 length is 14 residues. Germline V gene sequence: CDR1 SGDLS, CDR2 YYNGEE. V lost 0 bases and J 6 bases, leaving 9 bases between the germline ends. This chain's CDR3 is CASSVGGTDEKLFF. The CDR3 DNA reads TGTGCCAGCAGCGTAGGCGGGACTGATGAAAAACTGTTTTTT.

This rearrangement joins TRBV5-1 to TRBJ1-4; the match to TRBD1 covers 7 bases. With V trimmed by 4 bases and J by 6 bases, 6 bases remained unmatched. Per the germline V gene, CDR1 is SGHRS and CDR2 is YFSETQ. The CDR3 sequence is 14 residues long. The CDR3 loop reads CASSVPGTDEKLFF. The CDR3 DNA is TGCGCCAGCAGCGTACCCGGGACAGATGAAAAACTGTTTTTT.

The gene calls are TRBV30 and TRBJ1-1; no firm D call. The CDR3 has 15 amino acids. The germline gives CDR1 GTSNPN, CDR2 SVGIG (reference sequence). The V end was cut by 3 bases, the J end by 1 base, with 15 bases between. The CDR3 here is CAWSASMWRNTEAFF. CDR3 nucleotides: TGTGCCTGGAGCGCGTCGATGTGGCGGAACACTGAAGCTTTCTTT.

This chain links TRBV19 with TRBJ2-1; 8 nucleotides line up with TRBD2. The germline V gene has CDR1 LNHDA and CDR2 SQIVND (reference sequence). The junction had 14 bases not matched to a gene; V was cut back by 7 bases and J by 6 bases. The CDR3 spans 16 residues. The CDR3 sequence: CASTNRIYSGSNEQFF. As DNA, the CDR3 is TGTGCCAGTACCAATAGGATCTACAGCGGGAGCAATGAGCAGTTCTTC.

This chain uses TRBV5-4 with TRBJ2-2, with 9 positions matching TRBD1. The ends lost 5 bases at V and 4 bases at J; junction bases unmatched: 3. The CDR3 sequence is 14 residues long. Germline CDR1 and CDR2: SGHNT and YYREEE (reference sequence). The CDR3 region has the DNA TGTGCCAGCAGGGTGACAGGGGGCACCGGGGAGCTGTTTTTT. This sequence encodes CASRVTGGTGELFF.

This clonotype occurred once. The chain couples TRBV20-1 to TRBJ1-2; D uncertain. Germline V gene sequence: CDR1 DFQATT, CDR2 SNEGSKA (reference sequence). CDR3 length: 14 amino acids. The V end was cut by 3 bases, the J end by 4 bases, with 15 bases between. CDR3: CSASTTQEPYGYTF. CDR3 nucleotide sequence: TGCAGTGCTAGCACGACTCAGGAACCCTATGGCTACACCTTC.